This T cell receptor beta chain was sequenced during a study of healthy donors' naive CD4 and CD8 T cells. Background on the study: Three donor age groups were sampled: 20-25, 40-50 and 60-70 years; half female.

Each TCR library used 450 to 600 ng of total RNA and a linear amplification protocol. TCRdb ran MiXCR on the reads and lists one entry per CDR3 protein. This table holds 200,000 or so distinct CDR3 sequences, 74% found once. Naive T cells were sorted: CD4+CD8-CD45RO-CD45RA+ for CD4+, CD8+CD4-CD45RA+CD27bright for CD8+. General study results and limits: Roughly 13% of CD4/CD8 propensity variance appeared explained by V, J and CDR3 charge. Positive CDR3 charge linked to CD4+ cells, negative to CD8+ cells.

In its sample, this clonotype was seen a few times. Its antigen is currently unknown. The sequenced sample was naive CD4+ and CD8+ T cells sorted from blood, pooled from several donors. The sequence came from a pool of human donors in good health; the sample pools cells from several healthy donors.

CDR3 nucleotides: TGTGCCAGTAGCCTTGGACCCGATACGCAGTATTTT. It translates to CASSLGPDTQYF. The chain has TRBV19 and TRBJ2-3; no clear D. This CDR3 spans 12 amino acids. Germline V CDR1 and CDR2: LNHDA, SQIVND (reference sequence). V dropped 6 bases and J dropped 6 bases, with 10 bases sitting between them.